Listed here are 29 T cell receptor beta chains from one sample, sequenced in a study of T cell repertoires in cytomegalovirus infection (dated by TCRdb to about 2019). The sample's treatment or condition label is to be understood as: in vitro stimulation with specific CMV peptide epitopes to enrich CMV-specific T cells. For these receptors, no antigen is known. The run used an Illumina HiSeq 1500. TCRdb reprocessed the public reads (quality trimming at Q25 with fastp, clone calling with MiXCR) and kept in-frame beta chains. Rows merge per CDR3 protein into single entries with the most common DNA and genes. In this sample the table shows around 710,000 distinct CDR3 sequences, roughly 29% of which occur a single time. Of the sample, 13% is held by the ten largest clones. Material: cultured CD8+ T cells from PBMCs, obtained from culture after CMV antigen stimulation. These receptors were collected from a human donor in good health (CMV status not recorded). Some clones in this sample may be carry-over from other donors' samples.

The chain links TRBV5-6 to TRBJ1-5; D perhaps matches TRBD1 (6 bases). Trimming stripped 1 base from V and 6 bases from J, with 11 bases between. The germline CDR1 and CDR2 sequences are SGHDT and YYEEEE. The CDR3 runs to 14 residues. CDR3 sequence: CASSLRTAFQPQHF. The CDR3 DNA follows: TGTGCCAGCAGCTTGAGGACAGCGTTTCAGCCCCAGCATTTT.

This clonotype came up a few times. The chain is built from TRBV7-6 and TRBJ2-5, with 10 bases that match TRBD2. This CDR3 has 15 residues. Trimming cost V 4 bases and J 4 bases; bases outside gene matches: 6. The germline V gene has CDR1 SGHVS and CDR2 FNYEAQ. CDR3 in DNA: TGTGCCAGCAGCTACCGAGAGCGGGGGGGAGAGACCCAGTACTTC. It translates to CASSYRERGGETQYF.

V is TRBV11-2 and J is TRBJ2-3, with TRBD1 matching 7 bases. The V segment lost 1 base and the J segment 6 bases; nucleotides outside the gene matches: 4. The germline V gene encodes CDR1 SGHAT and CDR2 FQNNGV. The CDR3 spans 14 residues. CDR3: CASSLGAQGDTQYF. CDR3 bases: TGTGCCAGCAGCTTAGGGGCACAGGGGGATACGCAGTATTTT.

The rearrangement joins TRBV10-3 to TRBJ1-4, with D possibly being TRBD1 (5 bases). Germline V CDR1 and CDR2: ENHRY, SYGVKD. The CDR3 covers 16 residues. Trimming took 6 bases from V and 8 from J, leaving 22 bases between them. CDR3 DNA: TGTGCCATCAGGGGGGACGGCGAAGGGGATTCGGAAAAACTGTTTTTT. Protein sequence: CAIRGDGEGDSEKLFF.

A few counts support this clonotype. This sequence joins TRBV6-2 or TRBV6-3 and TRBJ2-1; 11 bases align to TRBD2. The V segment lost 8 bases and the J segment 3 bases; nucleotides outside the gene matches: 15. The CDR3 has 18 residues. Germline assignment: CDR1 MNHEY and CDR2 SVGEGT. The CDR3 bases are TGTGCCAGCGTCGACGTGGCTAGCGGGGGGCTAAACTACAATGAGCAGTTCTTC. This translates into CASVDVASGGLNYNEQFF.

The genes are TRBV19 and TRBJ1-6, with D unresolved. V lost 1 base, J lost 14 bases, and 24 bases lay in between. The CDR3 loop spans 17 amino acids. The germline CDR1 and CDR2 sequences are LNHDA and SQIVND (reference sequence). In nucleotides, the CDR3 is TGTGCCAGTAGTATAGCCCTCGGTCCAGCCGAGATTGGAGCCCTCCACTTT. It translates to CASSIALGPAEIGALHF.

This clonotype was seen repeatedly, ten times or more. The chain links TRBV7-6 to TRBJ2-1, with D uncertain. Looked up from germline, CDR1 is SGHVS and CDR2 is FNYEAQ. This CDR3 comprises 15 residues. V lost 5 bases, J lost 4 bases, and 15 bases lay in between. The CDR3 bases are TGTGCCAGCAGCCCGAAACCGACAAAATACAATGAGCAGTTCTTC. Translation gives CASSPKPTKYNEQFF. Supplemented by reference TRBV7-6 and TRBJ2-1, the full variable domain reads GAGVSQSPRYKVTKRGQDVALRCDPISGHVSLYWYRQALGQGPEFLTYFNYEAQQDKSGLPNDRFSAERPEGSISTLTIQRTEQRDSAMYRCASSPKPTKYNEQFFGPGTRLTVL.

J is TRBJ1-2 and V is TRBV27; 10 bases line up with TRBD1. The length of the CDR3 is 12 residues. Unmatched junction bases numbered 5, after V lost 7 bases and J lost 9 bases. CDR1 is MNHEY, CDR2 SMNVEV, per germline (reference sequence). The CDR3 DNA reads as TGTGCCAGCACGTCGACAGGGGGCCGCTACACCTTC. Translation: CASTSTGGRYTF.

The chain has TRBV27 and TRBJ2-7; possibly TRBD2 for D (5 bases). This CDR3 is 15 amino acids long. V lost 4 bases to trimming and J lost 3 bases, with 16 bases between them. Germline-derived CDR1 and CDR2 are MNHEY and SMNVEV (reference sequence). The CDR3 is CASSSVAWRNYEQYF. Here the CDR3 DNA reads TGTGCCAGCAGTTCAGTAGCGTGGAGAAACTACGAGCAGTACTTC.

The chain employs TRBV6-2 or TRBV6-3 and TRBJ2-1; the D is unclear. Trimming cost V 7 bases and J 4 bases, with 14 bases left between them. This CDR3 has 14 residues. Germline V lookup: CDR1 MNHEY, CDR2 SVGEGT. The CDR3 sequence: CASMETSVYNEQFF. The CDR3 nucleotides are TGTGCCAGCATGGAGACTTCAGTTTACAATGAGCAGTTCTTC.

This clonotype was found a few times. The chain couples TRBV27 to TRBJ2-4; perhaps TRBD1 as D (5 bases). In germline, CDR1 is MNHEY, CDR2 SMNVEV (reference sequence). The CDR3 runs to 15 residues. V was cut by 6 bases and J by 1 base, with 13 bases left in between. Here the CDR3 reads CASSPQGYAKNIQYF. CDR3 DNA sequence: TGTGCCAGCAGCCCTCAGGGTTACGCCAAAAACATTCAGTACTTC.

This clonotype turned up a few times. The gene calls are TRBV25-1 and TRBJ1-1; 7 nucleotides align to TRBD1. The CDR3 length is 15 residues. J was trimmed by 4 bases and V by 2 bases; bases with no gene match: 7. CDR1 is MGHDK, CDR2 SYGVNS, per germline. CDR3 DNA: TGTGCCAGCAGTGAAACCACTTCAGGGGGCACTGAAGCTTTCTTT. Protein: CASSETTSGGTEAFF.

The CDR3 loop reads CASSTPDGGNTEAFF. DNA of the CDR3: TGTGCCAGCAGCACACCCGACGGGGGGAACACTGAAGCTTTCTTT. V is TRBV9 and J is TRBJ1-1, with a weak D call TRBD1 (5 bases). V shed 4 bases and J shed 1 base, with 14 bases lying between them. Germline V gene data show CDR1 as SGDLS and CDR2 as YYNGEE. CDR3 length: 15 amino acids.

The V call is TRBV19, the J call TRBJ2-3; D may be TRBD1 (6 bases). This CDR3 contains 16 residues. Germline CDR1 LNHDA, CDR2 SQIVND (reference sequence). Trimming shortened V by 0 bases and J by 0 bases, and 10 bases separated the two germline ends. CDR3 nucleotides: TGTGCCAGTAGTATAGAGACAGGACTGAGCACAGATACGCAGTATTTT. It is translated as CASSIETGLSTDTQYF.

This sequence joins TRBV27 and TRBJ1-1, with D unresolved. The CDR3 is 14 residues long. Per the germline V gene, CDR1 is MNHEY and CDR2 is SMNVEV (reference sequence). Deletions cut 7 bases from V and 1 base from J, with 13 bases between. Here the CDR3 DNA reads TGTGCCAGCACCCCCAAGAGAACGAACACTGAAGCTTTCTTT. This translates into CASTPKRTNTEAFF.

The chain couples TRBV4-1 to TRBJ2-5, with D possibly matching TRBD2 (5 bases). Germline V lookup: CDR1 MGHRA, CDR2 YSYEKL. Deletions cut 1 base from V and 2 bases from J, with 8 bases between. This CDR3 is 14 amino acids long. This CDR3 is CASSQGTVQETQYF. CDR3 bases: TGCGCCAGCAGCCAAGGGACTGTGCAAGAGACCCAGTACTTC.

Comment on this clonotype: The junction departs from the called germline gene at one end, perhaps through a read error. The chain recombines TRBV4-1 with TRBJ2-6, with D perhaps TRBD1 (5 bases). Germline V gene sequence: CDR1 MGHRA, CDR2 YSYEKL. This CDR3 is built from 17 residues. CDR3 sequence reads: CASSQVGASSGANVPTF. As DNA, the CDR3 is TGCGCCAGCAGCCAAGTAGGAGCGAGCTCTGGGGCCAACGTCCCGACTTTC.

This clonotype was detected only a few times. The chain links TRBV12-3 or TRBV12-4 to TRBJ1-6; D unclear. The CDR3 runs 13 residues. Trimming cost V 6 bases and J 9 bases, with 12 bases left between them. This chain's CDR3 is CASRQGIGSPLHF. As DNA, the CDR3 is TGTGCCAGCAGGCAAGGGATTGGTTCACCCCTCCACTTT.

The CDR3 loop reads CASSSARVDHYNEQFF. In DNA form, the CDR3 reads TGTGCCAGCAGCTCCGCCAGGGTCGACCACTACAATGAGCAGTTCTTC. The genes are TRBV7-9 and TRBJ2-1; tentative D call: TRBD1 (5 bases). From germline, CDR1 is SEHNR and CDR2 FQNEAQ (reference sequence). V dropped 4 bases and J dropped 3 bases, with 16 bases sitting between them. The CDR3 covers 16 residues.

CDR3 residues: CASSQGAPGPYSNQPQHF. The CDR3 DNA reads as TGCGCCAGCAGCCAAGGGGCGCCAGGCCCTTATAGCAATCAGCCCCAGCATTTT. The chain joins TRBV4-1 to TRBJ1-5, with no clear D. CDR1 MGHRA and CDR2 YSYEKL come from the germline V gene. This CDR3 has 18 residues. V gave up 1 base and J gave up 0 bases, with 16 bases separating them.

This chain's CDR3 is CASSYFKGQGSNYGYTF. The CDR3 nucleotides are TGTGCCAGCAGTTACTTTAAGGGACAGGGGTCTAACTATGGCTACACCTTC. This chain links TRBV6-8 with TRBJ1-2; 10 bases are a match to TRBD1. Germline V gives CDR1 MNHGY, CDR2 SAAAGT. V was clipped by 1 base and J by 0 bases; unmatched bases: 5. The CDR3 totals 17 residues.

CDR3 protein: CSANGLAGPSTDTQYF. In nucleotides, the CDR3 is TGCAGTGCTAACGGACTAGCGGGGCCATCCACAGATACGCAGTATTTT. V is TRBV20-1 and J is TRBJ2-3; 12 positions agree with TRBD2. Per germline, CDR1 DFQATT and CDR2 SNEGSKA (reference sequence). This CDR3 region has 16 residues. V trimming: 4 bases; J trimming: 2 bases; junction bases outside the gene matches: 7.

This clonotype came up a few times. The J gene is TRBJ2-1, the V gene TRBV12-3 or TRBV12-4, with D perhaps given as TRBD1 or TRBD2 (7 bases each). Trimming removed 3 bases from V and 5 bases from J, with 17 bases in between. The CDR3 runs 16 residues. The CDR3 protein is CASSFPGGGDHNEQFF. The DNA for the CDR3 is TGTGCCAGCAGTTTCCCAGGGGGGGGGGACCACAATGAGCAGTTCTTC.

The chain uses TRBV29-1 and TRBJ2-2, with D tentatively TRBD1 (6 bases). Trimming stripped 4 bases from V and 6 bases from J, with 9 bases between. The CDR3 extends over 12 amino acids. Germline loops: CDR1 SQVTM, CDR2 ANQGSEA. The CDR3 region is CSVGTGSGELFF. As DNA, the CDR3 is TGCAGCGTTGGCACAGGGTCCGGGGAGCTGTTTTTT.

The chain links TRBV6-2 or TRBV6-3 to TRBJ2-2; the D is unclear. The CDR3 sequence is 12 residues long. Trimming shortened V by 3 bases and J by 6 bases, and 5 bases separated the two germline ends. Germline CDR1 MNHEY, CDR2 SVGEGT. In DNA, the CDR3 is TGTGCCAGCAGTTATTGGTCCGGGGAGCTGTTTTTT. This codes for CASSYWSGELFF.

The V and J genes are TRBV28 and TRBJ2-7, with unresolved D. Germline V gene data show CDR1 as MDHEN and CDR2 as SYDVKM. This CDR3 comprises 8 residues. CDR3 residues: CASSFADV. CDR3 coding DNA: TGTGCCAGCAGTTTTGCAGACGTC.

The gene calls are TRBV29-1 and TRBJ1-2; tentative D call: TRBD1 (6 bases). CDR1 is SQVTM, CDR2 ANQGSEA, per germline. V was cut by 5 bases and J by 4 bases, with 14 bases left in between. This CDR3 has 13 amino acids. The CDR3: CSVPHRDAYGYTF. CDR3 coding DNA: TGCAGCGTTCCCCACAGGGATGCCTATGGCTACACCTTC.

The J gene is TRBJ1-2, the V gene TRBV9; perhaps TRBD1 as D (5 bases). With 0 bases removed from V and 4 bases from J, the gap between germline ends came to 10 bases. CDR3 size: 14 residues. Germline V gene lookup returns CDR1 SGDLS and CDR2 YYNGEE. The CDR3 loop reads CASSVGDALYGYTF. The CDR3 nucleotides are TGTGCCAGCAGCGTAGGGGACGCTCTCTATGGCTACACCTTC.

The chain recombines TRBV7-6 with TRBJ1-1, with 7 bases identical to TRBD1. Germline V gene data show CDR1 as SGHVS and CDR2 as FNYEAQ. V was pared by 5 bases and J by 5 bases, with 5 bases of the junction left unmatched. The CDR3 extends over 13 amino acids. The CDR3 reads CASSETGKTEAFF. The CDR3 DNA reads as TGTGCCAGCAGCGAGACAGGGAAGACTGAAGCTTTCTTT. The full variable domain, with the rest looked up from reference TRBV7-6 and TRBJ1-1, is GAGVSQSPRYKVTKRGQDVALRCDPISGHVSLYWYRQALGQGPEFLTYFNYEAQQDKSGLPNDRFSAERPEGSISTLTIQRTEQRDSAMYRCASSETGKTEAFFGQGTRLTVV.